Each of the 20 T cell receptor beta chains below was sequenced from the same sample in a study of blood T cell repertoires in COVID-19. This table comes from immunoSEQ multiplex PCR, and its TCRdb copy is limited to in-frame clones, with some not included. Of approximately 82,000 clones listed, around 83% were seen once; the top ten hold over 15%. The source material was peripheral blood. These receptors were obtained from a woman in her fifties or sixties with acute or convalescent COVID-19.

V and J are TRBV6-5 and TRBJ2-3; tentative D call: TRBD2 (5 bases). Germline CDR1 reads MNHEY; CDR2 reads SVGAGI. The CDR3 covers 13 residues. With 6 bases removed from V and 2 bases from J, the gap between germline ends came to 9 bases. The CDR3 region is CASREVVTDTQYF. The CDR3 region has the DNA TGTGCCAGCAGGGAGGTAGTCACAGATACGCAGTATTTT.

V gene TRBV12-3 or TRBV12-4 combines with J gene TRBJ1-2, with a tentative D call TRBD1 (5 bases). CDR3 length: 13 residues. V was clipped by 2 bases and J by 5 bases, with 9 bases between them. As DNA, the CDR3 is TGTGCCAGCAGTTTACTGCAGGGTTATGGCTACACCTTC. Translation: CASSLLQGYGYTF.

The chain is built from TRBV25-1 and TRBJ1-1; 7 nucleotides line up with TRBD1. This CDR3 region has 12 residues. The germline CDR1 and CDR2 sequences are MGHDK and SYGVNS. J gave up 12 bases and V 2 bases, and 6 bases lay outside the gene matches. This CDR3 is CASSEVRGRTFF. CDR3 coding DNA: TGTGCCAGCAGTGAAGTCAGGGGGAGGACTTTCTTT.

This clone was detected only once. V usage is TRBV4-1 and J usage is TRBJ2-7, with D perhaps TRBD2 (6 bases). CDR1 and CDR2 from the germline V gene are MGHRA and YSYEKL. The CDR3 runs 15 residues. V lost 0 bases, J lost 7 bases, and 16 bases lay in between. The CDR3 here is CASSQDRVAGGEQYF. The CDR3 DNA is TGCGCCAGCAGCCAAGATAGAGTAGCAGGAGGGGAGCAGTACTTC.

This clone was recorded once. This sequence joins TRBV6-5 and TRBJ1-3; D gene ambiguous. This CDR3 has 11 amino acids. Germline loops: CDR1 MNHEY, CDR2 SVGAGI. Trimming stripped 8 bases from V and 4 bases from J, with 6 bases between. The DNA of the CDR3 is TGTGCCAGCTGGAGGGGAAACACCATATATTTT. Translated, it gives CASWRGNTIYF.

This sequence joins TRBV6-2 or TRBV6-3 and TRBJ2-1, with 11 bases fitting TRBD2. This CDR3 comprises 20 residues. V shed 0 bases, J shed 9 bases, and the junction held 19 bases outside the gene matches. CDR1 is MNHEY, CDR2 SVGEGT, per germline. CDR3 in amino acids: CASSYSSLWETSGKTGEQFF. The CDR3, as DNA: TGTGCCAGCAGTTACTCTAGCCTCTGGGAGACTAGCGGGAAGACCGGTGAGCAGTTCTTC.

This clone was detected only once. The gene calls are TRBV29-1 and TRBJ1-4; maybe TRBD1 (5 bases). The CDR3 has 14 amino acids. Trimming pared 4 bases from V and 8 bases from J, leaving 17 bases between. Germline CDR1 and CDR2: SQVTM and ANQGSEA. CDR3 DNA sequence: TGCAGCGTTGGGGTGGGGGAGGTAGGCGAAAAACTGTTTTTT. It specifies CSVGVGEVGEKLFF. Full variable domain (remainder filled in from reference TRBV29-1 and TRBJ1-4): SAVISQKPSRDICQRGTSLTIQCQVDSQVTMMFWYRQQPGQSLTLIATANQGSEATYESGFVIDKFPISRPNLTFSTLTVSNMSPEDSSIYLCSVGVGEVGEKLFFGSGTQLSVL.

The genes are TRBV13 and TRBJ2-7, with 7 nucleotides matching TRBD1. V lost 3 bases, J lost 2 bases, and 4 bases stayed unmatched. The CDR3 is 14 residues long. Germline CDR1 reads PRHDT; CDR2 reads FYEKMQ (reference sequence). The chain's CDR3 is CASSFDRVAYEQYF. The DNA of the CDR3 is TGTGCCAGCAGCTTCGACAGGGTCGCCTACGAGCAGTACTTC.

This chain connects TRBV29-1 to TRBJ1-2; 9 bases agree with TRBD1. This CDR3 spans 15 amino acids. The trim removed 5 bases at V and 4 bases at J, leaving 11 bases unmatched. The germline gives CDR1 SQVTM, CDR2 ANQGSEA. The CDR3 DNA follows: TGCAGCGTTCTATCGTTAGGGACAGGGCTCTATGGCTACACCTTC. The encoded protein is CSVLSLGTGLYGYTF. Drawing the rest from reference TRBV29-1 and TRBJ1-2, the complete variable domain is SAVISQKPSRDICQRGTSLTIQCQVDSQVTMMFWYRQQPGQSLTLIATANQGSEATYESGFVIDKFPISRPNLTFSTLTVSNMSPEDSSIYLCSVLSLGTGLYGYTFGSGTRLTVV.

This sequence joins TRBV29-1 and TRBJ2-5, with TRBD2 identical over 10 bases. Germline CDR1 is SQVTM and CDR2 is ANQGSEA. Unmatched junction bases numbered 9, after V lost 7 bases and J lost 1 base. The CDR3 extends over 15 amino acids. CDR3 amino acids: CSAEGLAGAQETQYF. The CDR3 DNA is TGCAGCGCCGAGGGTCTAGCGGGAGCCCAAGAGACCCAGTACTTC.

This chain links TRBV27 with TRBJ1-5; D unresolved. V was shortened by 3 bases and J by 4 bases, with 7 bases between the two germline ends. This CDR3 has 13 residues. Germline values: CDR1 MNHEY, CDR2 SMNVEV (reference sequence). CDR3 region: CASSFSGNQPQHF. The CDR3 nucleotides are TGTGCCAGCAGTTTTTCAGGTAATCAGCCCCAGCATTTT.

The J gene is TRBJ2-1, the V gene TRBV4-2; 9 bases fit TRBD2. V dropped 1 base and J dropped 8; count of bases not matched to a gene: 6. Germline-derived CDR1 and CDR2 are LGHNA and YNFKEQ. This CDR3 is built from 15 residues. The CDR3 coding sequence is TGTGCCAGCAGCCAAGGCAGCGGGAGGAGCGATGAGCAGTTCTTC. Protein: CASSQGSGRSDEQFF.

The chain joins TRBV24-1 to TRBJ1-4; D unclear. Trimming stripped 7 bases from V and 5 bases from J, with 10 bases between. CDR1 and CDR2 (germline): KGHDR, SFDVKD. CDR3 size: 13 residues. The CDR3: CATSAYANEKLFF. The CDR3 nucleotides read TGTGCCACCAGCGCCTACGCAAATGAAAAACTGTTTTTT.

The V call is TRBV3-1 (or the pseudogene TRBV3-2), the J call TRBJ1-2, with TRBD1 matching 8 bases. Germline CDR1 and CDR2: LGHDT and YNNKEL (reference sequence). The length of the CDR3 is 16 residues. Unmatched junction bases numbered 7, after V lost 1 base and J lost 3 bases. The CDR3 DNA reads TGTGCCAGCAGCCAAGTCCCCGGGACAGGCGACTATGGCTACACCTTC. Its translation: CASSQVPGTGDYGYTF.

This chain connects TRBV11-2 to TRBJ2-2; tentative D call: TRBD1 (6 bases). Germline V gives CDR1 SGHAT, CDR2 FQNNGV. This CDR3 comprises 15 residues. V dropped 4 bases and J dropped 4 bases, with 13 bases sitting between them. CDR3 loop: CASSSNTRGTGELFF. The DNA for the CDR3 is TGTGCCAGCAGCTCAAACACCAGGGGCACCGGGGAGCTGTTTTTT.

The chain recombines TRBV2 with TRBJ2-1; 8 positions agree with TRBD2. The CDR3 covers 14 residues. CDR1 and CDR2 (germline): SNHLY, FYNNEI. V trimming: 8 bases; J trimming: 4 bases; junction bases outside the gene matches: 7. In DNA, the CDR3 is TGTGCCAGCGCCGGGAGGGCTACTTACAATGAGCAGTTCTTC. Its translation is CASAGRATYNEQFF. The full variable domain, in which reference TRBV2 and TRBJ2-1 provide the parts outside the CDR3, is EPEVTQTPSHQVTQMGQEVILRCVPISNHLYFYWYRQILGQKVEFLVSFYNNEISEKSEIFDDQFSVERPDGSNFTLKIRSTKLEDSAMYFCASAGRATYNEQFFGPGTRLTVL.

This clone was counted a single time. This chain joins TRBV5-4 and TRBJ1-1; D gene unclear. V was trimmed by 4 bases and J by 2 bases, leaving 3 bases between them. Germline V lookup: CDR1 SGHNT, CDR2 YYREEE (reference sequence). The CDR3 extends over 11 amino acids. DNA of the CDR3: TGTGCCAGCAGCCTTAACACTGAAGCTTTCTTT. Protein sequence: CASSLNTEAFF.

The chain employs TRBV19 and TRBJ1-6, with D tentatively TRBD1 (6 bases). Looked up from germline, CDR1 is LNHDA and CDR2 is SQIVND (reference sequence). Trimming cost V 8 bases and J 6 bases, with 14 bases left between them. The CDR3 is 14 residues long. CDR3 amino acids: CASAVSGANSPLHF. In nucleotides, the CDR3 is TGTGCCAGTGCAGTTTCAGGGGCTAATTCACCCCTCCACTTT.

The genes are TRBV7-9 and TRBJ1-2; possible D gene TRBD1, 6 bases. Trimming cost V 4 bases and J 5 bases, with 20 bases left between them. CDR3 length: 16 amino acids. The germline V gene encodes CDR1 SEHNR and CDR2 FQNEAQ (reference sequence). In nucleotides, the CDR3 is TGTGCCAGCAGCTCAAATGTGGGGGCGCAGATGTATGGCTACACCTTC. Translated, it gives CASSSNVGAQMYGYTF.

This chain connects TRBV7-3 to TRBJ2-7, with 10 bases matching TRBD2. J was trimmed by 0 bases and V by 3 bases; bases with no gene match: 2. The CDR3 runs to 15 residues. Germline CDR1 is SGHTA and CDR2 is FQGTGA. CDR3 sequence reads: CASSLVAGGSYEQYF. CDR3 sequence (DNA): TGTGCCAGCAGCTTGGTAGCGGGAGGCTCCTACGAGCAGTACTTC.